A single sample gave rise to the 30 T cell receptor beta chains below, sequenced in a study of shared clonotypes between healthy human individuals. TCRdb's copy holds only in-frame clones and misses some; the assay was immunoSEQ multiplex PCR. The repertoire holds about 1,900,000 clones, with approximately 94% as singletons. The naive CD8 population came from CD45RO-negative cells selected for CCR7, without terminally differentiated effector memory CD45RA+ cells. Material for sequencing was naive CD8+ T cells sorted from blood. The receptor source for this set is a man between 18 and 29 years old in good health.

The genes are TRBV5-1 and TRBJ1-1, with D perhaps matching TRBD1 (6 bases). The CDR3 is 15 residues long. V was shortened by 4 bases and J by 0 bases, with 13 bases between the two germline ends. Germline values: CDR1 SGHRS, CDR2 YFSETQ. The CDR3 nucleotides read TGCGCCAGCAGCCCAAAGACAGGCTTGAACACTGAAGCTTTCTTT. This gives the protein CASSPKTGLNTEAFF.

The chain carries TRBV11-2 and TRBJ2-1, with 7 bases lining up with TRBD2. CDR1 and CDR2 from the germline V gene are SGHAT and FQNNGV. Unmatched junction bases numbered 7, after V lost 1 base and J lost 4 bases. CDR3 length: 16 residues. The CDR3 here is CASSLAVWREYNEQFF. In nucleotides, the CDR3 is TGTGCCAGCAGCTTAGCTGTGTGGCGGGAGTACAATGAGCAGTTCTTC.

V and J are TRBV29-1 and TRBJ2-5; D is perhaps TRBD1 or TRBD2 (5 bases each). CDR3 length equals 13 residues. The germline V gene encodes CDR1 SQVTM and CDR2 ANQGSEA. Trimming removed 8 bases from V and 0 bases from J, with 13 bases in between. CDR3 region: CSHPGTDQETQYF. In DNA, the CDR3 is TGCAGCCACCCCGGGACGGACCAAGAGACCCAGTACTTC. Looking up the rest from reference TRBV29-1 and TRBJ2-5 gives the full variable domain: SAVISQKPSRDICQRGTSLTIQCQVDSQVTMMFWYRQQPGQSLTLIATANQGSEATYESGFVIDKFPISRPNLTFSTLTVSNMSPEDSSIYLCSHPGTDQETQYFGPGTRLLVL.

V and J are TRBV14 and TRBJ1-2, with 7 nucleotides matching TRBD1. The CDR3 contains 18 residues. Germline V gene sequence: CDR1 SGHDN, CDR2 FVKESK. J lost 4 bases, V lost 5 bases, and 19 bases had no gene match. The CDR3 nucleotides read TGTGCCAGCAGCGACCGACCGGGACAGAAGGCCGCTGCCTATGGCTACACCTTC. Amino acids: CASSDRPGQKAAAYGYTF. The full variable domain, with the rest looked up from reference TRBV14 and TRBJ1-2, is EAGVTQFPSHSVIEKGQTVTLRCDPISGHDNLYWYRRVMGKEIKFLLHFVKESKQDESGMPNNRFLAERTGGTYSTLKVQPAELEDSGVYFCASSDRPGQKAAAYGYTFGSGTRLTVV.

This chain uses TRBV7-9 with TRBJ2-7; 9 bases match TRBD1. V was clipped by 5 bases and J by 1 base; unmatched bases: 6. Germline CDR1 and CDR2: SEHNR and FQNEAQ (reference sequence). The CDR3 is 15 amino acids. DNA of the CDR3: TGTGCCAGCAGCCCCGGGACAGGGAGGTCCTACGAGCAGTACTTC. Amino acid sequence: CASSPGTGRSYEQYF. The variable domain in full, completed from reference TRBV7-9 and TRBJ2-7, reads DTGVSQNPRHKITKRGQNVTFRCDPISEHNRLYWYRQTLGQGPEFLTYFQNEAQLEKSRLLSDRFSAERPKGSFSTLEIQRTEQGDSAMYLCASSPGTGRSYEQYFGPGTRLTVT.

The CDR3, as DNA: TGTGCCATCAGTCCAAAGGGAGTCCCAGAGACCCAGTACTTC. It codes for CAISPKGVPETQYF. This chain connects TRBV10-3 to TRBJ2-5; D may be TRBD2 (5 bases). This CDR3 is 14 amino acids long. V was pared by 5 bases and J by 4 bases, with 14 bases between. CDR1 and CDR2 (germline): ENHRY, SYGVKD.

The chain is built from TRBV9 and TRBJ1-5, with D uncertain. The CDR3 spans 13 residues. The germline V gene encodes CDR1 SGDLS and CDR2 YYNGEE. V lost 4 bases and J 7 bases, leaving 12 bases between the germline ends. CDR3 in amino acids: CASSSYHGQPQHF. The DNA for the CDR3 is TGTGCCAGCAGCTCTTATCACGGGCAGCCCCAGCATTTT.

The CDR3 nucleotides read TGTGCCAGCAGCATAAACAGGGGGCGAGAGACCCAGTACTTC. It codes for CASSINRGRETQYF. This chain joins TRBV28 and TRBJ2-5, with 9 bases fitting TRBD1. This CDR3 region has 14 residues. Germline V gives CDR1 MDHEN, CDR2 SYDVKM. Unmatched junction bases numbered 6, after V lost 6 bases and J lost 4 bases.

The chain links TRBV19 to TRBJ1-3; maybe TRBD1 (6 bases). V lost 3 bases and J 0 bases, leaving 9 bases between the germline ends. There are 15 residues in the CDR3. Germline CDR1 LNHDA, CDR2 SQIVND (reference sequence). CDR3 DNA: TGTGCCAGTAGTATCGACAGGCACTCTGGAAACACCATATATTTT. Translated, it gives CASSIDRHSGNTIYF.

The rearrangement joins TRBV19 to TRBJ2-7, with TRBD1 identical over 7 bases. The junction had 6 bases not matched to a gene; V was cut back by 1 base and J by 3 bases. The CDR3 is 15 residues long. From germline, CDR1 is LNHDA and CDR2 SQIVND (reference sequence). CDR3 nucleotide sequence: TGTGCCAGTAGTATAGCAGAGGGGGCTATCTACGAGCAGTACTTC. This translates into CASSIAEGAIYEQYF. The full variable domain, completed using reference TRBV19 and TRBJ2-7, is DGGITQSPKYLFRKEGQNVTLSCEQNLNHDAMYWYRQDPGQGLRLIYYSQIVNDFQKGDIAEGYSVSREKKESFPLTVTSAQKNPTAFYLCASSIAEGAIYEQYFGPGTRLTVT.

This clone has just one count. J is TRBJ2-2 and V is TRBV5-4; D gene uncertain. The CDR3 runs to 13 residues. Germline V gives CDR1 SGHNT, CDR2 YYREEE (reference sequence). The ends were cut back, 3 bases at V and 4 bases at J, with 7 bases in the middle. The CDR3 spells CASSSASTGELFF. The CDR3 coding sequence is TGTGCCAGCAGCTCGGCGTCCACCGGGGAGCTGTTTTTT.

The V and J genes are TRBV7-9 and TRBJ2-5; D unresolved. The V and J ends lost 5 bases and 4 bases respectively, with 8 bases between them. CDR3 length: 12 amino acids. From germline, CDR1 is SEHNR and CDR2 FQNEAQ (reference sequence). In nucleotides, the CDR3 is TGTGCCAGCAGCCCCCGACTAGAGACCCAGTACTTC. Encoded protein: CASSPRLETQYF.

J is TRBJ2-2 and V is TRBV5-5; D possibly matches TRBD1 or TRBD2 (5 bases each). V was clipped by 4 bases and J by 6 bases, with 10 bases between them. This CDR3 has 13 amino acids. The germline V gene has CDR1 SGHKS and CDR2 YYEKEE (reference sequence). CDR3 loop: CASSPGTPGELFF. CDR3 DNA sequence: TGTGCCAGCAGCCCCGGGACCCCCGGGGAGCTGTTTTTT.

The chain couples TRBV27 to TRBJ1-1, with D unresolved. V was shortened by 0 bases and J by 4 bases, with 9 bases between the two germline ends. The V gene's germline CDR1 is MNHEY and CDR2 SMNVEV (reference sequence). The CDR3 is made up of 14 amino acids. The CDR3: CASSLSSYGTEAFF. CDR3 nucleotide sequence: TGTGCCAGCAGTTTATCGTCATATGGCACTGAAGCTTTCTTT.

The V and J genes are TRBV14 and TRBJ2-2; D is undetermined. There are 12 residues in the CDR3. The V end was cut by 4 bases, the J end by 8 bases, with 8 bases between. The V gene's germline CDR1 is SGHDN and CDR2 FVKESK. CDR3 protein: CASSPWAGELFF. For the CDR3, the DNA is TGTGCCAGCAGCCCTTGGGCTGGGGAGCTGTTTTTT.

The rearrangement links TRBV5-8 to TRBJ2-1; 9 positions match TRBD2. V lost 4 bases and J lost 3; bases outside the gene matches: 11. CDR3 length: 17 amino acids. Germline-derived CDR1 and CDR2 are SGHTS and YDEGEE. As DNA, the CDR3 is TGTGCCAGCAGCCGGACCGAGTGGCGGGAGGGCTACAATGAGCAGTTCTTC. It specifies CASSRTEWREGYNEQFF.

The chain recombines TRBV27 with TRBJ1-2; tentatively, D is TRBD1 (6 bases). Germline assignment: CDR1 MNHEY and CDR2 SMNVEV (reference sequence). Deletions cut 0 bases from V and 3 bases from J, with 11 bases between. The CDR3 contains 15 residues. CDR3 protein: CASSLSAGAYYGYTF. The CDR3 DNA sequence: TGTGCCAGCAGTTTATCGGCAGGGGCCTACTATGGCTACACCTTC.

The V gene is TRBV30, the J gene TRBJ2-7; 9 nucleotides match TRBD1. After removal of 5 bases from V and 4 bases from J, the junction contained 3 bases not matched to a gene. CDR3 length: 12 residues. Germline CDR1 is GTSNPN and CDR2 is SVGIG (reference sequence). CDR3 residues: CAWGTGLYEQYF. The CDR3 DNA is TGTGCCTGGGGGACAGGGCTATACGAGCAGTACTTC.

Comment on this clone: The sample holds other DNA sequences that translate to the same CDR3. The chain links TRBV27 to TRBJ2-7; D is unresolved. The CDR3 contains 13 residues. The V gene's germline CDR1 is MNHEY and CDR2 SMNVEV (reference sequence). Between the trimmed V and J ends, which lost 5 bases and 3 bases, there was a span of 11 bases. The CDR3 DNA follows: TGTGCCAGCAGTCTGTCATGGGGCTACGAGCAGTACTTC. This encodes CASSLSWGYEQYF.

The rearrangement joins TRBV13 to TRBJ1-1; TRBD1 matches at 10 bases. This CDR3 is built from 16 residues. With 4 bases clipped from V and 4 bases from J, the junction kept 9 bases outside the gene matches. From germline, CDR1 is PRHDT and CDR2 FYEKMQ (reference sequence). CDR3 sequence reads: CASSYGTGERSTEAFF. For the CDR3, the DNA is TGTGCCAGCAGCTATGGGACAGGGGAGCGGAGCACTGAAGCTTTCTTT. The full variable domain, its missing parts supplied by reference TRBV13 and TRBJ1-1, is AAGVIQSPRHLIKEKRETATLKCYPIPRHDTVYWYQQGPGQDPQFLISFYEKMQSDKGSIPDRFSAQQFSDYHSELNMSSLELGDSALYFCASSYGTGERSTEAFFGQGTRLTVV.

This clone was detected once. CDR3 sequence reads: CASMDRVQETQYF. CDR3 nucleotides: TGCGCCAGCATGGACAGGGTTCAAGAGACCCAGTACTTC. This chain connects TRBV5-1 to TRBJ2-5; 8 positions agree with TRBD1. This CDR3 contains 13 residues. CDR1 and CDR2 (germline): SGHRS, YFSETQ. Losses at the gene ends were 6 bases for V and 2 bases for J; bases not matched to a gene: 3.

This chain links TRBV5-4 with TRBJ2-7; TRBD2 aligns across 9 bases. The CDR3 has 15 amino acids. Germline lookup yields CDR1 SGHNT and CDR2 YYREEE (reference sequence). Unmatched junction bases numbered 8, after V lost 5 bases and J lost 2 bases. This CDR3 reads CASSSGTSLTYEQYF. CDR3 DNA: TGTGCCAGCAGTTCCGGGACTAGCCTCACCTACGAGCAGTACTTC.

The chain employs TRBV6-5 and TRBJ2-3; D not resolved. The length of the CDR3 is 15 residues. The V gene's germline CDR1 is MNHEY and CDR2 SVGAGI. V lost 3 bases to trimming and J lost 2 bases, with 12 bases between them. CDR3 nucleotides: TGTGCCAGCAGTTATAGTGCGGCAGCCACAGATACGCAGTATTTT. Amino acids: CASSYSAAATDTQYF.

CDR3 nucleotides: TGTGCCAGCAGTTTCACAGGGGAACTCGAGCAGTACTTC. Translated, it gives CASSFTGELEQYF. The chain links TRBV28 to TRBJ2-7; TRBD1 matches 7 bases. The CDR3 spans 13 residues. Germline V gene sequence: CDR1 MDHEN, CDR2 SYDVKM. The junction had 5 bases not matched to a gene; V was cut back by 3 bases and J by 6 bases.

The rearrangement uses TRBV7-8 and TRBJ2-5, with TRBD2 matching 8 bases. The CDR3 runs to 21 residues. V gave up 4 bases and J gave up 1 base; unmatched junction bases: 23. CDR1 is SGHVS and CDR2 is FQNEAQ in the germline V gene. The CDR3 coding sequence is TGTGCCAGCAGCTCTCCCCTTTGGCGGGAGGATGAACAGTCGACCCAAGAGACCCAGTACTTC. Its protein product is CASSSPLWREDEQSTQETQYF.

This sequence joins TRBV27 and TRBJ1-1; the match to TRBD1 covers 8 bases. CDR1 is MNHEY and CDR2 is SMNVEV in the germline V gene (reference sequence). J gave up 1 base and V 6 bases, and 22 bases lay outside the gene matches. CDR3 length: 20 residues. The CDR3 nucleotides read TGTGCCAGCAGACCCCGGGCCCCCTCACAGGGGGTAACATGGAACACTGAAGCTTTCTTT. Amino acids: CASRPRAPSQGVTWNTEAFF.

This clone appeared a single time. V is TRBV5-4 and J is TRBJ2-1, with D uncertain. Germline CDR1 SGHNT, CDR2 YYREEE (reference sequence). This CDR3 region has 12 residues. V shed 5 bases and J shed 8 bases, with 11 bases lying between them. DNA of the CDR3: TGTGCCAGCAGTCAGGAAGAGTATGAGCAGTTCTTC. Protein product: CASSQEEYEQFF.

The chain combines TRBV7-9 with TRBJ1-1; 11 nucleotides align to TRBD1. Per the germline V gene, CDR1 is SEHNR and CDR2 is FQNEAQ (reference sequence). This CDR3 contains 18 residues. The trim removed 5 bases at V and 3 bases at J, leaving 14 bases unmatched. The CDR3 loop is CASSIPRTGGGGDTEAFF. For the CDR3, the DNA is TGTGCCAGCAGCATCCCCCGGACAGGGGGCGGCGGGGACACTGAAGCTTTCTTT. Combining the CDR3 with reference TRBV7-9 and TRBJ1-1 gives the whole variable domain DTGVSQNPRHKITKRGQNVTFRCDPISEHNRLYWYRQTLGQGPEFLTYFQNEAQLEKSRLLSDRFSAERPKGSFSTLEIQRTEQGDSAMYLCASSIPRTGGGGDTEAFFGQGTRLTVV.

This sequence joins TRBV30 and TRBJ2-3; the D is unclear. The V and J ends lost 1 base and 4 bases respectively, with 12 bases between them. CDR3 length: 14 amino acids. Germline V CDR1 and CDR2: GTSNPN, SVGIG (reference sequence). CDR3 in DNA: TGTGCCTGGAGTGACGCAGGCTTTGCAGATACGCAGTATTTT. Protein product: CAWSDAGFADTQYF.

This chain connects TRBV13 to TRBJ2-7, with 7 bases aligning to TRBD1. This CDR3 has 13 amino acids. From germline, CDR1 is PRHDT and CDR2 FYEKMQ (reference sequence). The V and J ends lost 8 bases and 2 bases, in that order; junction bases with no gene match: 6. The CDR3 nucleotides read TGTGCCAGCTCGGACAGGTCTACCTACGAGCAGTACTTC. Translating it yields CASSDRSTYEQYF.